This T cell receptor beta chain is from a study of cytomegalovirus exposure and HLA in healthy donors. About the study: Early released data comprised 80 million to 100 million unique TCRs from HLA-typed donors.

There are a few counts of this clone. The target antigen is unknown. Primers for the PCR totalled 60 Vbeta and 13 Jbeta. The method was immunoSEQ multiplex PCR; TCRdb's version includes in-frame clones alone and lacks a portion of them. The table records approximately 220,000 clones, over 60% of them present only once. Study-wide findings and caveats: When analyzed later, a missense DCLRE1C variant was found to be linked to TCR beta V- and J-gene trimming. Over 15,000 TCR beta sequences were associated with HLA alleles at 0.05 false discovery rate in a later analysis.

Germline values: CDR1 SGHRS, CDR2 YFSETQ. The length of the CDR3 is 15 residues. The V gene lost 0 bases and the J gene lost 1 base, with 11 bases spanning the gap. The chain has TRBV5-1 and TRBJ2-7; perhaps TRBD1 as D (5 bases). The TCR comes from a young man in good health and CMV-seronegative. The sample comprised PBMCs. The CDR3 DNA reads TGCGCCAGCAGCTTGGACGTGGGGCCTTCCTACGAGCAGTACTTC. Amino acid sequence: CASSLDVGPSYEQYF.